One sample yielded the 30 T cell receptor beta chains listed below, sequenced in a study of blood T cell repertoires in COVID-19. Using immunoSEQ multiplex PCR, the repertoire was profiled, and TCRdb retains in-frame clones only, with some absent. The sample contains approximately 300,000 clones, about four fifths of which appear only once. Sequenced material: peripheral blood. The receptors derive from a woman aged 45-65 years with acute or convalescent COVID-19.

This clone occurred a few times. The V and J genes are TRBV6-6 and TRBJ2-5; perhaps TRBD2 as D (6 bases). V was cut by 2 bases and J by 14 bases, with 18 bases left in between. The V gene's germline CDR1 is MNHNY and CDR2 SVGAGI (reference sequence). This CDR3 region has 13 residues. The CDR3 protein is CASSYRLEGWEYF. The CDR3 bases are TGTGCCAGCAGTTACCGACTAGAGGGGTGGGAATACTTC.

The chain recombines TRBV30 with TRBJ2-3; the D gene is possibly TRBD2 (5 bases). The CDR3 loop spans 14 amino acids. Germline CDR1 reads GTSNPN; CDR2 reads SVGIG (reference sequence). With 8 bases removed from V and 0 bases from J, the gap between germline ends came to 15 bases. The CDR3, as DNA: TGTGCCCTCGAGGGCCCGGCTAGCACAGATACGCAGTATTTT. This codes for CALEGPASTDTQYF.

CDR3 sequence (DNA): TGTGCCAGCACCGGACAGGACGCCTCTGGAAACACCATATATTTT. Its translation is CASTGQDASGNTIYF. The chain carries TRBV6-5 and TRBJ1-3; the match to TRBD1 covers 7 bases. CDR3 length equals 15 residues. Looked up from germline, CDR1 is MNHEY and CDR2 is SVGAGI. J lost 0 bases, V lost 7 bases, and 6 bases had no gene match.

The chain uses TRBV3-1 (or the pseudogene TRBV3-2) and TRBJ2-7, with unresolved D. Germline V gene data show CDR1 as LGHDT and CDR2 as YNNKEL (reference sequence). Trimming took off 8 bases at V and 0 bases at J, with 5 bases between the two ends. This CDR3 contains 11 residues. DNA of the CDR3: TGTGCCAGCGGTAGCTCCTACGAGCAGTACGTC. Translating gives CASGSSYEQYV.

The chain joins TRBV10-3 to TRBJ1-6; D is unclear. This CDR3 spans 13 amino acids. Deletions cut 2 bases from V and 15 bases from J, with 14 bases between. CDR1 ENHRY and CDR2 SYGVKD come from the germline V gene. The CDR3 reads CAISEPDSPDLHF. The DNA for the CDR3 is TGTGCCATCAGTGAGCCGGACTCCCCTGACCTCCACTTT.

The rearrangement uses TRBV29-1 and TRBJ2-5; 11 bases are shared with TRBD1. Looked up from germline, CDR1 is SQVTM and CDR2 is ANQGSEA. This CDR3 is built from 16 residues. Unmatched junction bases numbered 10, after V lost 0 bases and J lost 7 bases. The CDR3 loop is CSVEDSSGQGVLTQYF. The CDR3 DNA is TGCAGCGTTGAAGATAGTTCGGGACAGGGGGTTCTGACCCAGTACTTC. Supplemented by reference TRBV29-1 and TRBJ2-5, the full variable domain reads SAVISQKPSRDICQRGTSLTIQCQVDSQVTMMFWYRQQPGQSLTLIATANQGSEATYESGFVIDKFPISRPNLTFSTLTVSNMSPEDSSIYLCSVEDSSGQGVLTQYFGPGTRLLVL.

CDR3 bases: TGTGCCAGCAGCTTAGCGGGTAGCGGGGTCCCAAATACGCAGTATTTT. Residues: CASSLAGSGVPNTQYF. V and J are TRBV7-2 and TRBJ2-3; TRBD2 agrees at 8 bases. V lost 0 bases, J lost 7 bases, and 9 bases stayed unmatched. The CDR3 sequence is 16 residues long. From germline, CDR1 is SGHTA and CDR2 FQGNSA.

This clone showed up just once. The chain links TRBV12-5 to TRBJ1-1; D call uncertain. The V gene lost 2 bases and the J gene lost 1 base, with 5 bases spanning the gap. The CDR3 is 13 residues long. Germline CDR1 reads LGHNT; CDR2 reads FRNRAP. CDR3 residues: CASGLNSNTEAFF. The CDR3 DNA sequence: TGTGCTAGTGGTTTGAACTCGAACACTGAAGCTTTCTTT.

This chain connects TRBV6-2 or TRBV6-3 to TRBJ2-1; 12 bases map to TRBD2. This CDR3 has 15 residues. Germline V gene lookup returns CDR1 MNHEY and CDR2 SVGEGT. Trimming at V came to 5 bases and at J to 8 bases, leaving 7 bases not matched to a gene. The CDR3 DNA reads as TGTGCCAGCAGTAATCGACTAGCGGGAGAGGATGAGCAGTTCTTC. It yields the protein CASSNRLAGEDEQFF.

J is TRBJ1-2 and V is TRBV30; D is undetermined. Trimming shortened V by 1 base and J by 12 bases, and 15 bases separated the two germline ends. CDR1 and CDR2 (germline): GTSNPN, SVGIG (reference sequence). The CDR3 runs to 12 residues. CDR3 bases: TGTGCCTGGAGTGGAGGCTTTAGAGTCCACACCTTC. This codes for CAWSGGFRVHTF. Drawing the rest from reference TRBV30 and TRBJ1-2, the complete variable domain is SQTIHQWPATLVQPVGSPLSLECTVEGTSNPNLYWYRQAAGRGLQLLFYSVGIGQISSEVPQNLSASRPQDRQFILSSKKLLLSDSGFYLCAWSGGFRVHTFGSGTRLTVV.

V usage is TRBV3-1 (or the pseudogene TRBV3-2) and J usage is TRBJ2-1; D remains unclear. Trimming removed 4 bases from V and 0 bases from J, with 16 bases in between. The CDR3 spans 17 residues. Per the germline V gene, CDR1 is LGHDT and CDR2 is YNNKEL (reference sequence). The CDR3, as DNA: TGTGCCAGCAGCCTTCTCCCCCCCTCGAGCTCCTACAATGAGCAGTTCTTC. It specifies CASSLLPPSSSYNEQFF.

The genes are TRBV3-1 (or the pseudogene TRBV3-2) and TRBJ1-3; unclear D gene. CDR1 is LGHDT, CDR2 YNNKEL, per germline (reference sequence). V was shortened by 1 base and J by 5 bases, with 15 bases between the two germline ends. The CDR3 is 16 residues long. CDR3 amino acids: CASSQGGIGGRNTIYF. The CDR3 DNA reads TGTGCCAGCAGCCAAGGAGGGATAGGAGGAAGAAACACCATATATTTT.

This clone has only one observation. The rearrangement links TRBV10-3 to TRBJ2-7; D is uncertain. The germline V and J ends were trimmed by 0 bases and 6 bases, with 15 bases remaining between them. The CDR3 has 15 residues. CDR1 and CDR2 (germline): ENHRY, SYGVKD. In DNA, the CDR3 is TGTGCCATCAGTGAGTCGACGAGGATGTTGGGCGAGCAGTACTTC. This translates into CAISESTRMLGEQYF.

J is TRBJ1-1 and V is TRBV5-4, with D possibly matching TRBD1 (5 bases). Germline V gene sequence: CDR1 SGHNT, CDR2 YYREEE (reference sequence). V lost 4 bases and J lost 0, with 13 bases in between. CDR3 size: 15 residues. Here the CDR3 reads CASSPGGEMNTEAFF. The CDR3 nucleotides are TGTGCCAGCAGCCCTGGAGGGGAGATGAACACTGAAGCTTTCTTT.

The rearrangement joins TRBV6-1 to TRBJ2-7; D is possibly TRBD1 (6 bases). The V and J ends lost 7 bases and 7 bases respectively, with 14 bases between them. Germline values: CDR1 MNHNS, CDR2 SASEGT. This CDR3 contains 12 residues. DNA for the CDR3: TGTGCCAGCACCTACCCCCAGGGGGAGCAGTACTTC. Its protein product is CASTYPQGEQYF.

This chain connects TRBV3-1 (or the pseudogene TRBV3-2) to TRBJ2-2, with unresolved D. The CDR3 covers 13 residues. CDR1 and CDR2 (germline): LGHDT, YNNKEL (reference sequence). V was shortened by 6 bases and J by 3 bases, with 8 bases between the two germline ends. The CDR3 loop is CASRPVYTGELFF. The CDR3 nucleotides are TGTGCCAGCAGGCCAGTTTACACCGGGGAGCTGTTTTTT.

This chain links TRBV20-1 with TRBJ1-1; D not certain. Germline loops: CDR1 DFQATT, CDR2 SNEGSKA (reference sequence). V gave up 3 bases and J gave up 5 bases, with 10 bases separating them. The CDR3 loop spans 12 amino acids. For the CDR3, the DNA is TGCAGTGCTAGTAGGGCGGGGACTGAAGCTTTCTTT. Translation gives CSASRAGTEAFF.

This chain uses TRBV9 with TRBJ1-6, with D tentatively TRBD1 (5 bases). Germline CDR1 and CDR2: SGDLS and YYNGEE. V lost 0 bases to trimming and J lost 5 bases, with 9 bases between them. The CDR3 sequence is 15 residues long. The CDR3 region has the DNA TGTGCCAGCAGCGTAGGACAAGGGGATAATTCACCCCTCCACTTT. The encoded protein is CASSVGQGDNSPLHF.

A single count supports this clone. The rearrangement uses TRBV19 and TRBJ2-1; 10 nucleotides match TRBD2. CDR1 LNHDA and CDR2 SQIVND come from the germline V gene (reference sequence). The J segment lost 8 bases and the V segment lost 1 base, leaving 5 bases of the junction unmatched. CDR3 length: 15 amino acids. The CDR3 bases are TGTGCCAGTAGTATAGGTGGGACTAGCGTCTATGAGCAGTTCTTC. This gives the protein CASSIGGTSVYEQFF.

The genes are TRBV5-1 and TRBJ2-1, with 10 bases aligning to TRBD1. CDR3 size: 20 residues. Germline trimming cut 1 base from V and 0 bases from J; bases unmatched to any gene: 13. The germline CDR1 and CDR2 sequences are SGHRS and YFSETQ. The CDR3: CASSLQGTGVTYDSYNEQFF. In DNA, the CDR3 is TGCGCCAGCAGCTTGCAAGGGACAGGGGTGACATACGACTCCTACAATGAGCAGTTCTTC.

This chain connects TRBV10-3 to TRBJ2-3; 8 bases are a match to TRBD1. CDR1 and CDR2 (germline): ENHRY, SYGVKD. The CDR3 has 16 residues. V lost 7 bases and J lost 0; bases outside the gene matches: 9. CDR3 sequence: CAIKNAQGASTDTQYF. The CDR3 DNA reads as TGTGCCATCAAGAACGCCCAGGGGGCTAGCACAGATACGCAGTATTTT.

This rearrangement joins TRBV5-4 to TRBJ2-1, with 9 bases aligning to TRBD1. J was trimmed by 8 bases and V by 4 bases; bases with no gene match: 13. The CDR3 has 16 amino acids. Per germline, CDR1 SGHNT and CDR2 YYREEE (reference sequence). The CDR3 coding sequence is TGTGCCAGCAGCCCCACCCTTACAGGGGGCGGCCATGAGCAGTTCTTC. Amino acids: CASSPTLTGGGHEQFF.

The chain joins TRBV2 to TRBJ2-1; 10 bases agree with TRBD2. The CDR3 has 14 residues. With V trimmed by 6 bases and J by 6 bases, 5 bases remained unmatched. Germline-derived CDR1 and CDR2 are SNHLY and FYNNEI. In DNA form, the CDR3 reads TGTGCCAGCAGGGGGACTAGCGCGATCAATGAGCAGTTCTTC. Protein: CASRGTSAINEQFF.

The chain has TRBV10-3 and TRBJ2-1; 10 positions match TRBD1. This CDR3 comprises 16 residues. Germline lookup yields CDR1 ENHRY and CDR2 SYGVKD. Germline trimming cut 0 bases from V and 4 bases from J; bases unmatched to any gene: 3. CDR3 protein: CAISESTGGLYNEQFF. In DNA form, the CDR3 reads TGTGCCATCAGTGAGTCGACAGGGGGCTTGTACAATGAGCAGTTCTTC.

The chain has TRBV19 and TRBJ2-5; TRBD1 agrees at 9 bases. CDR1 and CDR2 (germline): LNHDA, SQIVND (reference sequence). Trimming took 5 bases from V and 2 from J; bases not matched to a gene: 12. The CDR3 length is 17 residues. The CDR3 loop is CASSPTGSGQGQETQYF. The DNA of the CDR3 is TGTGCCAGTAGTCCCACAGGCTCGGGACAGGGACAAGAGACCCAGTACTTC.

Concerning this clone itself: Other DNA sequences within the sample encode an identical CDR3. V usage is TRBV7-9 and J usage is TRBJ1-2; TRBD1 might be the D (5 bases). Germline assignment: CDR1 SEHNR and CDR2 FQNEAQ (reference sequence). The CDR3 contains 14 residues. Trimming shortened V by 0 bases and J by 0 bases, and 5 bases separated the two germline ends. CDR3 protein: CASSLATANYGYTF. In nucleotides, the CDR3 is TGTGCCAGCAGCTTAGCGACAGCTAACTATGGCTACACCTTC.

The chain carries TRBV2 and TRBJ1-1; TRBD1 might be the D (5 bases). The V end was cut by 1 base, the J end by 1 base, with 10 bases between. Germline V lookup: CDR1 SNHLY, CDR2 FYNNEI. CDR3 length: 15 amino acids. CDR3 in amino acids: CASSEGGLRNTEAFF. The CDR3 bases are TGTGCCAGCAGTGAAGGGGGACTACGGAACACTGAAGCTTTCTTT.

The chain carries TRBV6-5 and TRBJ1-2, with TRBD1 identical over 7 bases. The CDR3 totals 14 residues. Germline V lookup: CDR1 MNHEY, CDR2 SVGAGI. The junction had 7 bases not matched to a gene; V was cut back by 6 bases and J by 3 bases. CDR3 loop: CASRETGIDYGYTF. The CDR3 DNA reads as TGTGCCAGCAGAGAGACAGGGATCGACTATGGCTACACCTTC.

This clone turned up a few times. The chain employs TRBV5-1 and TRBJ2-6, with D possibly matching TRBD1 (6 bases). The CDR3 is 18 residues long. From germline, CDR1 is SGHRS and CDR2 YFSETQ. V was clipped by 4 bases and J by 1 base, with 18 bases between them. This CDR3 is CASSGGRGLSSGANVLTF. CDR3 sequence (DNA): TGCGCCAGCAGCGGGGGCAGGGGCTTGAGTTCTGGGGCCAACGTCCTGACTTTC.

As to this clone: Distinct nucleotide sequences in the sample also encode this CDR3. The CDR3 sequence is CASSLGLAGVETQYF. The CDR3 nucleotides are TGTGCCAGCAGCTTGGGACTAGCGGGAGTGGAGACCCAGTACTTC. The V gene is TRBV7-3, the J gene TRBJ2-5, with TRBD2 matching 14 bases. This CDR3 region has 15 residues. Per the germline V gene, CDR1 is SGHTA and CDR2 is FQGTGA. V lost 3 bases to trimming and J lost 5 bases; unmatched junction nucleotides: 2.